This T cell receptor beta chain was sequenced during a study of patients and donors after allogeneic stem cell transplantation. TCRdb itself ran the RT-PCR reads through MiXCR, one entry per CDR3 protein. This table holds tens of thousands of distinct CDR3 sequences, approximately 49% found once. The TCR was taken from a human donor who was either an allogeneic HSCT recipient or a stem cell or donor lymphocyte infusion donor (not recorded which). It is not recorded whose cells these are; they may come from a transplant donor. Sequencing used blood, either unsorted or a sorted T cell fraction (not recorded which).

In DNA form, the CDR3 reads TGCGCCAGCAGCCAAGGACAGGGGGCATATTATGGCTACACCTTC. Translating gives CASSQGQGAYYGYTF. The J gene is TRBJ1-2, the V gene TRBV4-3, with TRBD1 matching 10 bases. V trimming: 1 base; J trimming: 5 bases; junction bases outside the gene matches: 4. Germline CDR1 and CDR2: LGHNA and YSLEER. This CDR3 is built from 15 residues.